The following is a T cell receptor beta chain sequence with its context. The record originates from a study of blood T cells in healthy people across ages. The CDR3 has 13 residues. With V trimmed by 6 bases and J by 5 bases, 6 bases remained unmatched. The germline V gene has CDR1 MNHEY and CDR2 SMNVEV (reference sequence). Alongside a J-beta primer mix, a sample-barcoded 5' primer served in a second PCR lasting roughly 6 to 12 cycles. TCRdb re-analysed the 5' RACE reads in MiXCR, keeping a single row per CDR3 protein. The sample yields 1.5 million to 2 million distinct CDR3 sequences, just under 50% seen once.

The genes are TRBV27 and TRBJ2-7; 8 positions agree with TRBD2. The sequenced material came from blood. The TCR comes from a woman aged 40-49 years in good health. The CDR3 loop is CASRWLAGHEQYF. The CDR3 DNA reads TGTGCCAGCAGATGGCTAGCGGGCCACGAGCAGTACTTC.